This T cell receptor beta chain was identified in a study of shared clonotypes between healthy human individuals. Study observations and caveats: Clonotype sharing among donors was expected to depend on sequencing depth.

The repertoire was sequenced with immunoSEQ multiplex PCR; TCRdb's copy has only in-frame clones and lacks some. The sample contains hundreds of thousands of clones, 70% to 80% of which appear only once. Trimming shortened V by 2 bases and J by 11 bases, and 18 bases separated the two germline ends. The germline gives CDR1 SNHLY, CDR2 FYNNEI. This CDR3 has 14 residues. A remark on this clone: Its matching antigen is unknown. This likely stems from a read error, as it lies one base from a far larger clone. Other DNA sequences in the sample encode the same CDR3.

The sequence was collected from a middle-aged woman in good health. Some clones in this sample may be carry-over from other donors' samples. This chain links TRBV2 with TRBJ1-1; no reliable D call. Source material: PBMCs. The CDR3 DNA reads TGTGCCAGCAGTGAAAATAGGGATTTAGTTGAGGCTTTCTTT. Protein sequence: CASSENRDLVEAFF.